The 22 T cell receptor beta chains below all came from one sample that was sequenced in a study of identical twins. TCRdb used MiXCR to reprocess the 5' RACE reads, holding one entry per CDR3 protein. The repertoire includes about 550,000 distinct CDR3 sequences, approximately 20% of them detected once, and approximately 0.5% sits in the top ten. These data also formed part of another study, on yellow fever vaccine responses in identical twins.

The sample was CD4+ T cells sorted from blood. Receptors were obtained from a woman under 30 in good health.

This clonotype showed up just a few times. The gene calls are TRBV7-9 and TRBJ1-2, with TRBD1 identical over 8 bases. V was clipped by 5 bases and J by 7 bases; unmatched bases: 6. The length of the CDR3 is 13 residues. The germline gives CDR1 SEHNR, CDR2 FQNEAQ (reference sequence). CDR3 in DNA: TGTGCCAGCAGCCCGGGACAGGCTGGTGGCTACACCTTC. As protein: CASSPGQAGGYTF.

This clonotype turned up a few times. CDR3 coding DNA: TGTGCCAGCAGTTTGGGGTCTCGGGGGGCAGATACGCAGTATTTT. This sequence encodes CASSLGSRGADTQYF. The chain couples TRBV28 to TRBJ2-3, with 7 nucleotides matching TRBD2. Trimming at V came to 3 bases and at J to 4 bases, leaving 7 bases not matched to a gene. Germline V gene data show CDR1 as MDHEN and CDR2 as SYDVKM. The CDR3 sequence is 15 residues long.

The rearrangement links TRBV4-1 to TRBJ2-2; 9 nucleotides match TRBD2. V lost 6 bases to trimming and J lost 3 bases; unmatched junction nucleotides: 11. The CDR3 contains 17 residues. Per the germline V gene, CDR1 is MGHRA and CDR2 is YSYEKL. The CDR3: CASSPIPGTSYTGELFF. The CDR3 bases are TGCGCCAGCAGTCCCATTCCCGGGACTAGCTACACCGGGGAGCTGTTTTTT.

This clonotype has at least ten counts. CDR3 region: CASSLAGSWSYNEQFF. In nucleotides, the CDR3 is TGCGCCAGCAGCTTGGCCGGTAGTTGGTCGTATAATGAGCAGTTCTTC. The V gene is TRBV5-1, the J gene TRBJ2-1, with unresolved D. The germline V and J ends were trimmed by 0 bases and 7 bases, with 17 bases remaining between them. Germline values: CDR1 SGHRS, CDR2 YFSETQ. The CDR3 has 16 amino acids.

This sequence joins TRBV19 and TRBJ1-2, with D uncertain. V was cut by 7 bases and J by 4 bases, with 16 bases left in between. Germline V gene lookup returns CDR1 LNHDA and CDR2 SQIVND (reference sequence). The CDR3 is made up of 14 amino acids. The CDR3 sequence: CASTPRREAYGYTF. CDR3 coding DNA: TGTGCCAGTACCCCTCGTCGAGAGGCCTATGGCTACACCTTC.

In this sample, this clonotype turned up a few times. This CDR3 reads CASSLGDIYYEQYF. As DNA, the CDR3 is TGTGCCAGCAGTTTAGGGGACATTTACTACGAGCAGTACTTC. The chain recombines TRBV12-3 or TRBV12-4 with TRBJ2-7; D possibly corresponds to TRBD1 (6 bases). The CDR3 has 14 residues. Trimming shortened V by 1 base and J by 3 bases, and 10 bases separated the two germline ends.

This clonotype occurred many times. The V call is TRBV20-1, the J call TRBJ2-1; 10 bases map to TRBD2. CDR1 DFQATT and CDR2 SNEGSKA come from the germline V gene (reference sequence). J was trimmed by 9 bases and V by 3 bases; bases with no gene match: 5. This CDR3 region has 13 residues. The CDR3 DNA reads as TGCAGTGCTAGCAGCGGGGGGGCGTTTGAGCAGTTCTTC. Translated: CSASSGGAFEQFF.

This clonotype was seen a few times. The V and J genes are TRBV29-1 and TRBJ2-1; D call uncertain. CDR3 length equals 15 residues. Trimming cost V 3 bases and J 4 bases, with 16 bases left between them. Germline CDR1 and CDR2: SQVTM and ANQGSEA. The CDR3 spells CSVEASLHPYNEQFF. The CDR3 DNA reads as TGCAGCGTTGAGGCCAGCCTCCACCCTTACAATGAGCAGTTCTTC.

V and J are TRBV20-1 and TRBJ2-3; D gene unclear. Between the trimmed V and J ends, which lost 0 bases and 4 bases, there was a span of 8 bases. The CDR3 is made up of 13 amino acids. CDR1 is DFQATT, CDR2 SNEGSKA, per germline (reference sequence). Written as DNA, the CDR3 is TGCAGTGCTAGAGATTCCCCGCCAGATACGCAGTATTTT. This translates into CSARDSPPDTQYF.

This clonotype was counted many times. This chain connects TRBV5-1 to TRBJ1-5; a possible D gene is TRBD1 (5 bases). Germline CDR1 and CDR2: SGHRS and YFSETQ. The CDR3 is 14 amino acids. V lost 4 bases and J 0 bases, leaving 8 bases between the germline ends. DNA of the CDR3: TGCGCCAGCAGCCCAGGGTATAGCAATCAGCCCCAGCATTTT. This codes for CASSPGYSNQPQHF. Full variable domain (outside the CDR3, taken from reference TRBV5-1 and TRBJ1-5): KAGVTQTPRYLIKTRGQQVTLSCSPISGHRSVSWYQQTPGQGLQFLFEYFSETQRNKGNFPGRFSGRQFSNSRSEMNVSTLELGDSALYLCASSPGYSNQPQHFGDGTRLSIL.

The rearrangement links TRBV29-1 to TRBJ2-4; D is ambiguous. This CDR3 has 14 residues. The germline gives CDR1 SQVTM, CDR2 ANQGSEA. Trimming took off 2 bases at V and 0 bases at J, with 8 bases between the two ends. CDR3 sequence reads: CSVESVLAKNIQYF. The CDR3 DNA reads as TGCAGCGTTGAATCTGTCTTAGCCAAAAACATTCAGTACTTC.

This clonotype appeared many times. The genes are TRBV12-3 or TRBV12-4 and TRBJ1-6; D gene unclear. The V end was cut by 3 bases, the J end by 8 bases, with 26 bases between. This CDR3 has 19 residues. The CDR3: CASSFGGPKGRQNHSPLHF. DNA of the CDR3: TGTGCCAGCAGTTTCGGCGGACCAAAAGGACGCCAAAATCATTCACCCCTCCACTTT.

This clonotype was observed a few times. The J gene is TRBJ2-1, the V gene TRBV5-1; tentative D call: TRBD2 (7 bases). The germline V gene encodes CDR1 SGHRS and CDR2 YFSETQ. V shed 5 bases and J shed 1 base, with 10 bases lying between them. The CDR3 is 14 amino acids. In DNA, the CDR3 is TGCGCCAGCAGACGGGGGGCATCCTACAATGAGCAGTTCTTC. It specifies CASRRGASYNEQFF.

This clonotype was seen more than once but under ten times. The chain carries TRBV11-3 and TRBJ2-7; 8 bases are shared with TRBD1. Germline V gives CDR1 SGHNT, CDR2 YENEEA. The CDR3 length is 15 residues. V lost 4 bases, J lost 2 bases, and 7 bases stayed unmatched. The CDR3 sequence is CASSSRTGLTYEQYF. In DNA, the CDR3 is TGTGCCAGCAGCTCCCGGACAGGGCTGACCTACGAGCAGTACTTC.

In its sample, this clonotype was seen a few times. The gene calls are TRBV11-2 and TRBJ2-2; D might be TRBD1 (6 bases). CDR3 size: 16 residues. The ends were cut back, 5 bases at V and 4 bases at J, with 17 bases in the middle. Germline V gene data show CDR1 as SGHAT and CDR2 as FQNNGV. The CDR3 DNA is TGTGCCAGCAGCCCGGTGACAGGTCCATTCACCGGGGAGCTGTTTTTT. It encodes CASSPVTGPFTGELFF.

CDR3 nucleotide sequence: TGTGCCAGCTTGAGCTCTGGGGCCAACGTCCTGACTTTC. Translating it yields CASLSSGANVLTF. V usage is TRBV6-1 and J usage is TRBJ2-6, with D uncertain. There are 13 residues in the CDR3. V lost 8 bases and J lost 0, with 5 bases in between. The germline V gene encodes CDR1 MNHNS and CDR2 SASEGT.

The rearrangement joins TRBV7-9 to TRBJ2-7, with a weak D call TRBD1 (6 bases). Looked up from germline, CDR1 is SEHNR and CDR2 is FQNEAQ (reference sequence). The germline V and J ends were trimmed by 6 bases and 3 bases, with 12 bases remaining between them. The CDR3 covers 13 residues. CDR3 nucleotides: TGTGCCAGCAGTTGGGGGCCCGACTACGAGCAGTACTTC. It yields the protein CASSWGPDYEQYF.

The table lists this clonotype with a few counts. This chain uses TRBV24-1 with TRBJ2-1; D not resolved. The V gene's germline CDR1 is KGHDR and CDR2 SFDVKD. Trimming took 0 bases from V and 3 from J, leaving 8 bases between them. CDR3 length: 15 amino acids. The CDR3 region is CATSDLFDDYNEQFF. CDR3 bases: TGTGCCACCAGTGATTTGTTCGACGACTACAATGAGCAGTTCTTC.

The sample holds a few counts of this clonotype. The chain recombines TRBV12-3 or TRBV12-4 with TRBJ2-5; D is ambiguous. With 4 bases removed from V and 1 base from J, the gap between germline ends came to 10 bases. The CDR3 consists of 14 residues. The CDR3 nucleotides read TGTGCCAGCAGTTCCCCCCCGACCCAAGAGACCCAGTACTTC. Translating gives CASSSPPTQETQYF.

This clonotype was recorded a few times. The genes are TRBV20-1 and TRBJ2-5; D remains ambiguous. The CDR3 contains 13 residues. Trimming removed 0 bases at V and 2 bases at J, with 7 bases between. Germline assignment: CDR1 DFQATT and CDR2 SNEGSKA (reference sequence). CDR3 in amino acids: CSARERGQETQYF. DNA of the CDR3: TGCAGTGCTAGAGAACGCGGACAAGAGACCCAGTACTTC.

This clonotype was observed a few times. The chain recombines TRBV7-3 with TRBJ2-2, with D uncertain. CDR1 and CDR2 (germline): SGHTA, FQGTGA. The CDR3 loop spans 15 amino acids. Trimming cost V 5 bases and J 1 base, with 11 bases left between them. The chain's CDR3 is CASSHDGLNTGELFF. In DNA, the CDR3 is TGTGCCAGCAGCCATGACGGGTTGAACACCGGGGAGCTGTTTTTT.

The CDR3 loop is CASSFGTSGRAAGELFF. CDR3 bases: TGTGCCAGCAGCTTCGGGACTAGCGGGAGGGCCGCCGGGGAGCTGTTTTTT. The V and J genes are TRBV11-2 and TRBJ2-2, with TRBD2 matching 16 bases. J was trimmed by 6 bases and V by 3 bases; bases with no gene match: 4. Germline CDR1 is SGHAT and CDR2 is FQNNGV. The CDR3 consists of 17 residues.